The T cell receptor beta chain described here comes from a study of technical replicates of blood from a handful of donors. Assay: immunoSEQ multiplex PCR; the TCRdb copy retains only in-frame clones and omits some. The table lists 50,000 to 70,000 clones, over 85% of them singletons. The sample holds a few counts of this clone. V was clipped by 8 bases and J by 2 bases, with 23 bases between them. The CDR3 has 17 residues. Germline V CDR1 and CDR2: SGHVS, FQNEAQ. The chain couples TRBV7-8 to TRBJ2-3, with D perhaps matching TRBD1 (5 bases). What was sequenced was PBMCs. The sequence came from a human donor in good health. Some clones in this sample may be carry-over from other donors' samples. This CDR3 reads CASASGLRTPTTDTQYF. The CDR3 nucleotides read TGTGCCAGCGCTAGTGGTTTGAGGACACCCACCACAGATACGCAGTATTTT.